The source of this T cell receptor beta chain is a study of cytomegalovirus exposure and HLA in healthy donors. The CDR3 extends over 15 amino acids. CDR1 is MNHEY, CDR2 SVGAGI, per germline. V lost 7 bases and J 3 bases, leaving 17 bases between the germline ends. The PCR was carried out with 60 Vbeta primers and 13 Jbeta primers. Assay: immunoSEQ multiplex PCR; the TCRdb copy retains only in-frame clones and omits some. The profile shows about 140,000 clones, roughly three quarters of them singletons. This clonotype was sampled from a man under 40 in good health and CMV-seronegative. The V call is TRBV6-5, the J call TRBJ2-3; D perhaps matches TRBD2 (6 bases). The material sequenced was PBMCs. In DNA, the CDR3 is TGTGCCAGCAAACACGGCGCTAGCGTGACAGATACGCAGTATTTT. This sequence encodes CASKHGASVTDTQYF.